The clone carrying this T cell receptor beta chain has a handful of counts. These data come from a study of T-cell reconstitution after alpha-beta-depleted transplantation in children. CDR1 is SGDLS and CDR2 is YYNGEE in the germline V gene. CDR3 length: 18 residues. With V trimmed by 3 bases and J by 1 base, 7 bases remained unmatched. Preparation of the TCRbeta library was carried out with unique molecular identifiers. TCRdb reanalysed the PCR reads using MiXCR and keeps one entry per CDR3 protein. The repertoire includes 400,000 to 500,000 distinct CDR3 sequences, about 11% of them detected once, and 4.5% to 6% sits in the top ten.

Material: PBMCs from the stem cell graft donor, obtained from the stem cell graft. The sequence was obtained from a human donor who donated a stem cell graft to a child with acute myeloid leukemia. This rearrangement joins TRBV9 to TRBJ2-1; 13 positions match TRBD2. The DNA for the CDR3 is TGTGCCAGCAGCGCCCGACTAGCGGGGGGCCAATCCTACAATGAGCAGTTCTTC. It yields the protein CASSARLAGGQSYNEQFF.